These 30 T cell receptor beta chains share one sample of origin, sequenced in a study of cytomegalovirus exposure and HLA in healthy donors. Primers: 60 Vbeta forward and 13 Jbeta reverse. Measured with immunoSEQ multiplex PCR; TCRdb has only the in-frame clones, and not every one. The data contain around 180,000 clones, around 84% of them singletons. Sequences were obtained from PBMCs. Every receptor here comes from a boy younger than 10 in good health and CMV-seronegative.

In DNA, the CDR3 is TGTGCCAGCAGTTACCACCTTGGGGGGGAGAATGAAAAACTGTTTTTT. Encoded protein: CASSYHLGGENEKLFF. This chain links TRBV6-6 with TRBJ1-4, with a possible D match to TRBD1 (5 bases). Trimming pared 2 bases from V and 5 bases from J, leaving 15 bases between. The CDR3 sequence is 16 residues long. Germline lookup yields CDR1 MNHNY and CDR2 SVGAGI (reference sequence).

J is TRBJ1-1 and V is TRBV9, with TRBD1 matching over 9 bases. Germline assignment: CDR1 SGDLS and CDR2 YYNGEE. The CDR3 loop spans 16 amino acids. J gave up 1 base and V 3 bases, and 7 bases lay outside the gene matches. CDR3 sequence (DNA): TGTGCCAGCAGCGATCCTATGACAGGGGGGAACACTGAAGCTTTCTTT. Translated: CASSDPMTGGNTEAFF.

The V gene is TRBV2, the J gene TRBJ1-6, with D hard to call. Trimming cost V 6 bases and J 11 bases, with 14 bases left between them. Per germline, CDR1 SNHLY and CDR2 FYNNEI. The CDR3 is made up of 13 amino acids. The CDR3 DNA is TGTGCCAGCAGGACACAAAGAGGGACACCCCTCCACTTT. This encodes CASRTQRGTPLHF.

This chain uses TRBV5-6 with TRBJ2-3; possible D gene TRBD2, 6 bases. Germline loops: CDR1 SGHDT, CDR2 YYEEEE. The CDR3 runs 15 residues. Trimming left V 4 bases short and J 2 bases short, with 14 bases between. The CDR3 nucleotides are TGTGCCAGCAGCGTTGGAGGGATGCCCACAGATACGCAGTATTTT. Translating it yields CASSVGGMPTDTQYF.

The chain joins TRBV29-1 to TRBJ1-2; TRBD1 aligns across 7 bases. The ends lost 7 bases at V and 3 bases at J; junction bases unmatched: 2. Germline V lookup: CDR1 SQVTM, CDR2 ANQGSEA. The CDR3 is 11 residues long. The CDR3: CSARGYYGYTF. The DNA of the CDR3 is TGCAGCGCCAGGGGGTACTATGGCTACACCTTC.

As for this clone: This specimen includes other DNA sequences encoding the same CDR3. The chain recombines TRBV5-1 with TRBJ2-1; no clear D gene. The CDR3 loop spans 14 amino acids. The germline gives CDR1 SGHRS, CDR2 YFSETQ. The V end lost 0 bases, the J end lost 3 bases, and 7 bases lay between the germline ends. The CDR3: CASSLGQIYNEQFF. The CDR3 coding sequence is TGCGCCAGCAGCTTGGGGCAGATCTACAATGAGCAGTTCTTC.

V gene TRBV15 combines with J gene TRBJ1-5; 7 nucleotides line up with TRBD1. Germline assignment: CDR1 LNHNV and CDR2 YYDKDF (reference sequence). The CDR3 totals 16 residues. V was pared by 7 bases and J by 4 bases, with 13 bases of the junction left unmatched. The CDR3 loop is CATTPRSGGLNQPQHF. The CDR3 coding sequence is TGTGCCACCACACCACGCTCAGGGGGGTTAAATCAGCCCCAGCATTTT.

The chain links TRBV18 to TRBJ1-1, with TRBD1 matching 7 bases. This CDR3 is built from 16 residues. Germline lookup yields CDR1 KGHSH and CDR2 LQKENI. With 4 bases clipped from V and 2 bases from J, the junction kept 10 bases outside the gene matches. CDR3 loop: CASSLSRTGVNTEAFF. The CDR3 DNA is TGTGCCAGCTCACTTTCCCGTACAGGGGTTAACACTGAAGCTTTCTTT.

In DNA, the CDR3 is TGTGCCAGCAGCGTAGGGACAAGCACAGATACGCAGTATTTT. It specifies CASSVGTSTDTQYF. The chain is built from TRBV9 and TRBJ2-3; maybe TRBD1 (5 bases). Trimming shortened V by 0 bases and J by 0 bases, and 5 bases separated the two germline ends. In germline, CDR1 is SGDLS, CDR2 YYNGEE. The CDR3 consists of 14 residues.

The V and J genes are TRBV6-1 and TRBJ1-2; no clear D. The CDR3 is 14 amino acids. V was trimmed by 7 bases and J by 0 bases, leaving 12 bases between them. Germline values: CDR1 MNHNS, CDR2 SASEGT. The CDR3: CASTPAATNYGYTF. Written as DNA, the CDR3 is TGTGCCAGCACCCCTGCGGCCACTAACTATGGCTACACCTTC.

This clone was detected once. V and J are TRBV5-6 and TRBJ2-4; TRBD2 matches 8 bases. The germline gives CDR1 SGHDT, CDR2 YYEEEE. This CDR3 has 16 residues. Trimming at V came to 2 bases and at J to 1 base, leaving 5 bases not matched to a gene. CDR3 residues: CASSFRSGSAKNIQYF. The CDR3 nucleotides are TGTGCCAGCAGCTTTAGGAGCGGGAGTGCCAAAAACATTCAGTACTTC.

The V gene is TRBV27, the J gene TRBJ2-7; TRBD2 matches 12 bases. CDR1 MNHEY and CDR2 SMNVEV come from the germline V gene (reference sequence). Trimming at V came to 5 bases and at J to 3 bases, leaving 5 bases not matched to a gene. There are 15 residues in the CDR3. The CDR3 bases are TGTGCCAGCAGTCTAGCGGGAGGGCCGGGCTACGAGCAGTACTTC. Its protein is CASSLAGGPGYEQYF.

This sequence joins TRBV7-9 and TRBJ1-5; 7 nucleotides agree with TRBD1. In germline, CDR1 is SEHNR, CDR2 FQNEAQ (reference sequence). The CDR3 runs 13 residues. Trimming cost V 6 bases and J 5 bases; bases outside gene matches: 4. In nucleotides, the CDR3 is TGTGCCAGCAGTACAGGGGAGTATCAGCCCCAGCATTTT. Its protein product is CASSTGEYQPQHF.

The rearrangement links TRBV29-1 to TRBJ2-5; D is uncertain. Germline values: CDR1 SQVTM, CDR2 ANQGSEA. The CDR3 runs 15 residues. The V end lost 6 bases, the J end lost 5 bases, and 22 bases lay between the germline ends. The CDR3 sequence: CSVARPRLGSETQYF. The CDR3 nucleotides are TGCAGCGTCGCTAGACCCAGACTTGGGTCTGAGACCCAGTACTTC.

V usage is TRBV7-2 and J usage is TRBJ2-2; TRBD2 matches at 10 bases. The CDR3 has 19 amino acids. The trim removed 4 bases at V and 2 bases at J, leaving 13 bases unmatched. The V gene's germline CDR1 is SGHTA and CDR2 FQGNSA. The CDR3 nucleotides read TGTGCCAGCAGCTCGGCAGGACTAGCGGAGATCAAAAACACCGGGGAGCTGTTTTTT. Translation: CASSSAGLAEIKNTGELFF.

This clone was seen a handful of times. This chain links TRBV7-9 with TRBJ2-1; 7 bases line up with TRBD2. From germline, CDR1 is SEHNR and CDR2 FQNEAQ (reference sequence). The CDR3 totals 13 residues. The ends lost 2 bases at V and 9 bases at J; junction bases unmatched: 4. The CDR3 region has the DNA TGTGCCAGCAGCTTAAGTGCGGGAGCTGAGCAGTTCTTC. Its protein product is CASSLSAGAEQFF.

This chain connects TRBV28 to TRBJ1-2; 10 nucleotides line up with TRBD1. V lost 5 bases to trimming and J lost 9 bases; unmatched junction nucleotides: 3. The CDR3 has 12 residues. The germline V gene has CDR1 MDHEN and CDR2 SYDVKM. This CDR3 is CASSTGQGRYTF. CDR3 DNA: TGTGCCAGCAGTACGGGACAGGGGCGCTACACCTTC.

V and J are TRBV15 and TRBJ1-5, with TRBD1 identical over 7 bases. The CDR3 covers 15 residues. The V gene's germline CDR1 is LNHNV and CDR2 YYDKDF (reference sequence). The V segment lost 1 base and the J segment 2 bases; nucleotides outside the gene matches: 2. The CDR3 sequence: CATSRGDSRNQPQHF. The CDR3 DNA reads TGTGCCACCAGCAGAGGGGACAGCCGCAATCAGCCCCAGCATTTT.

The V call is TRBV2, the J call TRBJ2-5; TRBD2 matches at 7 bases. V was pared by 4 bases and J by 2 bases, with 4 bases of the junction left unmatched. Per germline, CDR1 SNHLY and CDR2 FYNNEI. The CDR3 is 14 amino acids. This CDR3 is CASSVRLAQETQYF. The CDR3 nucleotides are TGTGCCAGCAGTGTGAGACTAGCTCAAGAGACCCAGTACTTC.

The V gene is TRBV5-1, the J gene TRBJ2-7; perhaps TRBD1 as D (6 bases). Germline V CDR1 and CDR2: SGHRS, YFSETQ. The CDR3 length is 13 residues. V gave up 1 base and J gave up 5 bases, with 10 bases separating them. The CDR3 bases are TGCGCCAGCAGCTTGTACAGGGCCAACGAGCAGTACTTC. It translates to CASSLYRANEQYF.

The genes are TRBV19 and TRBJ1-1, with D possibly being TRBD1 (5 bases). The V gene lost 5 bases and the J gene lost 8 bases, with 30 bases spanning the gap. The germline gives CDR1 LNHDA, CDR2 SQIVND (reference sequence). This CDR3 has 18 amino acids. CDR3 in DNA: TGTGCCAGTAGTCCTCCAGGCGGGGACGCTCTTCTCGAAGTCGAAGCTTTCTTT. This sequence encodes CASSPPGGDALLEVEAFF. The whole variable domain, remainder taken from reference TRBV19 and TRBJ1-1, is DGGITQSPKYLFRKEGQNVTLSCEQNLNHDAMYWYRQDPGQGLRLIYYSQIVNDFQKGDIAEGYSVSREKKESFPLTVTSAQKNPTAFYLCASSPPGGDALLEVEAFFGQGTRLTVV.

V and J are TRBV6-1 and TRBJ2-3; TRBD2 is a possible D gene (5 bases). There are 16 residues in the CDR3. Looked up from germline, CDR1 is MNHNS and CDR2 is SASEGT. V was trimmed by 2 bases and J by 1 base, leaving 13 bases between them. The CDR3 bases are TGTGCCAGCAGTGAATCCGGACCGAGGGGCACAGATACGCAGTATTTT. It is translated as CASSESGPRGTDTQYF.

The V call is TRBV7-8, the J call TRBJ2-7; TRBD1 matches at 7 bases. The germline gives CDR1 SGHVS, CDR2 FQNEAQ. The CDR3 totals 14 residues. The V gene end was trimmed by 4 bases and the J gene end by 4 bases; junction bases not matched to a gene: 7. CDR3 residues: CASSWRTGRYEQYF. The CDR3 nucleotides are TGTGCCAGCAGCTGGAGGACAGGACGGTACGAGCAGTACTTC.

J is TRBJ1-1 and V is TRBV11-2, with 9 nucleotides matching TRBD1. CDR1 and CDR2 from the germline V gene are SGHAT and FQNNGV. V dropped 6 bases and J dropped 7; count of bases not matched to a gene: 3. The length of the CDR3 is 12 residues. CDR3 loop: CASSWDRDEAFF. The CDR3 region has the DNA TGTGCCAGCAGTTGGGACAGGGATGAAGCTTTCTTT.

The CDR3 sequence: CASSPGVQGGETQYF. The CDR3 DNA reads as TGTGCCAGCAGCCCGGGGGTCCAGGGAGGAGAGACCCAGTACTTC. J is TRBJ2-5 and V is TRBV14, with a possible D match to TRBD2 (6 bases). Germline-derived CDR1 and CDR2 are SGHDN and FVKESK. Trimming removed 4 bases at V and 4 bases at J, with 16 bases between. The CDR3 contains 15 residues.

The genes are TRBV18 and TRBJ2-7; D is perhaps TRBD1 (5 bases). CDR1 and CDR2 from the germline V gene are KGHSH and LQKENI. The length of the CDR3 is 13 residues. V gave up 2 bases and J gave up 7 bases, with 12 bases separating them. As DNA, the CDR3 is TGTGCCAGCTCACCAAATCTAGGGGCAGAGCAGTACTTC. Protein: CASSPNLGAEQYF.

J is TRBJ2-7 and V is TRBV6-1; 10 bases line up with TRBD2. Germline V gene lookup returns CDR1 MNHNS and CDR2 SASEGT. The CDR3 runs to 14 residues. Trimming removed 7 bases from V and 7 bases from J; junction bases left unmatched: 10. The CDR3 loop reads CASTEAGGPWEQYF. CDR3 bases: TGTGCCAGCACCGAAGCGGGAGGGCCTTGGGAGCAGTACTTC.

The count of this clone is one. The rearrangement joins TRBV6-5 to TRBJ2-7; TRBD1 might be the D (6 bases). The V and J ends lost 3 bases and 8 bases respectively, with 8 bases between them. This CDR3 has 11 residues. Germline V gene data show CDR1 as MNHEY and CDR2 as SVGAGI. In DNA, the CDR3 is TGTGCCAGCAGTTATGGGGGCCAGCAGTACGTC. It specifies CASSYGGQQYV.

This clone was seen more than once but under ten times. V and J are TRBV11-2 and TRBJ2-5; 9 bases agree with TRBD1. The ends lost 5 bases at V and 0 bases at J; junction bases unmatched: 1. This CDR3 contains 14 residues. Germline V lookup: CDR1 SGHAT, CDR2 FQNNGV. As DNA, the CDR3 is TGTGCCAGCAGCCGGACAGGGGACCAAGAGACCCAGTACTTC. Its protein is CASSRTGDQETQYF.

The gene calls are TRBV30 and TRBJ1-1; D may be TRBD1 (5 bases). Between the trimmed V and J ends, which lost 2 bases and 1 base, there was a span of 11 bases. The germline V gene encodes CDR1 GTSNPN and CDR2 SVGIG (reference sequence). This CDR3 comprises 14 residues. DNA for the CDR3: TGTGCCTGGAGTAACAGGATATCGAACACTGAAGCTTTCTTT. Its protein product is CAWSNRISNTEAFF.